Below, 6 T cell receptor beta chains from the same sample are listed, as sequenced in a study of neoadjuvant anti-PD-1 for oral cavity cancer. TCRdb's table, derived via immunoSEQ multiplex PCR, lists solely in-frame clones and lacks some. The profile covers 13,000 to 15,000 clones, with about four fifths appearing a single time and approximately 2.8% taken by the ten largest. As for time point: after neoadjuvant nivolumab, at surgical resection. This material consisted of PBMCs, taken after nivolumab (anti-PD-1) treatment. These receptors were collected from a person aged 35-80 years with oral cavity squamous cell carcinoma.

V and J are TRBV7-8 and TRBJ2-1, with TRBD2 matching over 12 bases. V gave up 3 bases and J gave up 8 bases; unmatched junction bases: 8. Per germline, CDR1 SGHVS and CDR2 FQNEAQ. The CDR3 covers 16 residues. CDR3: CASSFATSGRTHEQFF. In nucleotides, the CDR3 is TGTGCCAGCAGCTTTGCAACTAGCGGGAGGACCCATGAGCAGTTCTTC.

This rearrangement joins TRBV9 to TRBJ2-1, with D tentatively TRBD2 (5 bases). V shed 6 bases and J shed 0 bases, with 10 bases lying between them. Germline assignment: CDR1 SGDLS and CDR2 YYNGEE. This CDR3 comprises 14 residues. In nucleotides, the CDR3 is TGTGCCAGCAACCCGGGAAGCTCCTACAATGAGCAGTTCTTC. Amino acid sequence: CASNPGSSYNEQFF.

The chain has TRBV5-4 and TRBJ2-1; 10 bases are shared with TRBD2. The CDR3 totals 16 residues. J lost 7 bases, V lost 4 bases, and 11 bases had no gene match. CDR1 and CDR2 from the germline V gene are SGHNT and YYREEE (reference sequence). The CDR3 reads CASSRILAGEYNEQFF. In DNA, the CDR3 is TGTGCCAGCAGCCGAATCCTAGCGGGAGAGTATAATGAGCAGTTCTTC. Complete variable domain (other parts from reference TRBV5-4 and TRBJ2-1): ETGVTQSPTHLIKTRGQQVTLRCSSQSGHNTVSWYQQALGQGPQFIFQYYREEENGRGNFPPRFSGLQFPNYSSELNVNALELDDSALYLCASSRILAGEYNEQFFGPGTRLTVL.

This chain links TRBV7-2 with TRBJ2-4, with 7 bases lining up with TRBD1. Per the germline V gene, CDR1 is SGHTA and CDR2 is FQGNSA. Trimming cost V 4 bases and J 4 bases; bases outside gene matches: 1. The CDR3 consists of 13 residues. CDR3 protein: CASSWDSKNIQYF. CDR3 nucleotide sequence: TGTGCCAGCAGCTGGGACAGTAAAAACATTCAGTACTTC.

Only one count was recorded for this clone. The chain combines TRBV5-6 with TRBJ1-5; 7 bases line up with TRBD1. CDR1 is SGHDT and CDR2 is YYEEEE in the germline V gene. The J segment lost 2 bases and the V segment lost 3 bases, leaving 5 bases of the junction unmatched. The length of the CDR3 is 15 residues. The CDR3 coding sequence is TGTGCCAGCAGCTCGACAGGGTCGGGCAATCAGCCCCAGCATTTT. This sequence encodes CASSSTGSGNQPQHF.

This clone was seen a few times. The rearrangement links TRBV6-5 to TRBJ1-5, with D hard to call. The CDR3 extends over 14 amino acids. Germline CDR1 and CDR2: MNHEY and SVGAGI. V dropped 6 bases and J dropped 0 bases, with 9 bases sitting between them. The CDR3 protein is CASSRHPSNQPQHF. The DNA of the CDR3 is TGTGCCAGCAGCCGACATCCTAGCAATCAGCCCCAGCATTTT.